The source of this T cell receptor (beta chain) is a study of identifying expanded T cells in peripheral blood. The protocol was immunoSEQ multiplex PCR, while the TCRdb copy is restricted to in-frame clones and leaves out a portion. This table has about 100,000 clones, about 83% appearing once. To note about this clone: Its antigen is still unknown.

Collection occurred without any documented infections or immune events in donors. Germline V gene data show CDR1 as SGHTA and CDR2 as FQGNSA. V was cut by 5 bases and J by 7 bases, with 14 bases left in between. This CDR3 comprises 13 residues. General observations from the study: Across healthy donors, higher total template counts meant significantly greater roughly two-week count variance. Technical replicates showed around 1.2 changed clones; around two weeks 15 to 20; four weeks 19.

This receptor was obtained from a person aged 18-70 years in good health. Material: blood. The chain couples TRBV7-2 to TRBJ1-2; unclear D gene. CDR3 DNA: TGTGCCAGCAGCGATGACACGTCTCGTGGCTACACCTTC. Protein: CASSDDTSRGYTF.